The subject of this entry is one TCR beta chain. Its antigen is still unknown. The data derive from a study of T cells after yellow fever vaccination. Study-level findings and limits: Abundant contaminating clonotypes from the bulk population could appear in FACS-sorted repertoires. Subsequent booster samples again held most clones from primary vaccination (around 96% CD4, 85% to 90% CD8).

For TCR, cDNA came from 5'RACE template switching, which added a universal primer site and UMIs. Via MiXCR, TCRdb re-called the 5' RACE reads, giving one row per CDR3 protein. The sample consists of 230,000 or so distinct CDR3 sequences, approximately 6.7% of them appearing once. The junction had 7 bases not matched to a gene; V was cut back by 3 bases and J by 4 bases. Germline CDR1 SEHNR, CDR2 FQNEAQ (reference sequence). The CDR3 length is 15 residues. The TCR comes from a man between 25 and 39 years old who received the YFV17D yellow fever vaccine. This chain uses TRBV7-9 with TRBJ2-5; 8 bases match TRBD2. The specimen was CD4+ T cells sorted from PBMCs, collected on the day of the yellow fever booster vaccination. Here the CDR3 reads CASSFGAGGTETQYF. The CDR3 DNA reads as TGTGCCAGCAGCTTCGGGGCGGGGGGAACAGAGACCCAGTACTTC.